Below are 24 T cell receptor beta chains sequenced from a single sample in a study of T cells in Graves' hyperthyroidism and ophthalmopathy. There were TCR beta CDR3 regions amplified from RNA transcripts. The HTBI primer set was used in a first-round RT-PCR of the TCR CDR3. One entry per CDR3 protein, called by TCRdb with MiXCR from the multiplex PCR reads. There are a few hundred thousand distinct CDR3 sequences in the sample; around 42% occur only once, and approximately 8.4% lies in the top ten. Sequenced input: peripheral blood or thyroid tissue (not recorded which). The origin of the receptors is a woman aged 18-30 years with Graves' hyperthyroidism.

This clonotype was picked up many times. The chain uses TRBV7-6 and TRBJ2-5, with D possibly being TRBD1 (5 bases). CDR3 size: 15 residues. Germline V lookup: CDR1 SGHVS, CDR2 FNYEAQ. Trimming stripped 4 bases from V and 5 bases from J, with 17 bases between. CDR3 nucleotides: TGTGCCAGCAGCTACACCCCCCAGGGTGGGGAGACCCAGTACTTC. Its protein is CASSYTPQGGETQYF.

V usage is TRBV10-3 and J usage is TRBJ2-5; possible D gene TRBD2, 6 bases. V was clipped by 6 bases and J by 5 bases, with 19 bases between them. CDR3 length: 15 residues. Germline-derived CDR1 and CDR2 are ENHRY and SYGVKD. The CDR3 region is CAISVEGQGGETQYF. In nucleotides, the CDR3 is TGTGCCATCAGCGTTGAAGGGCAGGGAGGCGAGACCCAGTACTTC.

With respect to this clonotype: One junction end disagrees with the germline gene, perhaps due to a read error. The chain has TRBV10-3 and TRBJ1-4, with D maybe TRBD1 (5 bases). The CDR3 sequence is 15 residues long. Germline lookup yields CDR1 ENHRY and CDR2 SYGVKD. Here the CDR3 reads CAISRVIGTSEKLFF. The CDR3, as DNA: TGTGCCATCAGTCGTGTGATCGGGACTAGTGAAAAACTGTTTTTT.

The rearrangement links TRBV29-1 to TRBJ2-5; TRBD1 or TRBD2 may be the D gene (8 bases each). The CDR3 totals 16 residues. With 6 bases removed from V and 2 bases from J, the gap between germline ends came to 22 bases. Per the germline V gene, CDR1 is SQVTM and CDR2 is ANQGSEA. CDR3 DNA sequence: TGCAGCGTCCGACAGGGGATAGCGGGACCGCAAGAGACCCAGTACTTC. Translation gives CSVRQGIAGPQETQYF. The full variable domain, rest sourced from reference TRBV29-1 and TRBJ2-5, is SAVISQKPSRDICQRGTSLTIQCQVDSQVTMMFWYRQQPGQSLTLIATANQGSEATYESGFVIDKFPISRPNLTFSTLTVSNMSPEDSSIYLCSVRQGIAGPQETQYFGPGTRLLVL.

At least ten counts were recorded for this clonotype. The gene calls are TRBV12-3 or TRBV12-4 and TRBJ1-1; 8 bases are a match to TRBD1. The CDR3 runs 11 residues. J lost 9 bases, V lost 7 bases, and 4 bases had no gene match. CDR3: CASNRDRKAFF. The CDR3 coding sequence is TGTGCCAGCAACCGGGACAGGAAAGCTTTCTTT.

The CDR3 loop is CASSLYSGTQYNEQYF. CDR3 sequence (DNA): TGTGCCAGCAGCTTATATAGCGGAACCCAATACAATGAGCAGTACTTC. The chain carries TRBV7-8 and TRBJ2-7, with D possibly TRBD2 on 6 matching bases. Germline V gene data show CDR1 as SGHVS and CDR2 as FQNEAQ. Trimming pared 2 bases from V and 7 bases from J, leaving 21 bases between. The CDR3 sequence is 16 residues long.

Of note for this clonotype: The junction differs from germline at one of its ends, possibly a read error. The genes are TRBV7-9 and TRBJ1-2, with 9 bases aligning to TRBD1. The CDR3 is 13 residues long. Germline V gene sequence: CDR1 SEHNR, CDR2 FQNEAQ (reference sequence). The CDR3: CASTSGTGKGYTF. CDR3 coding DNA: TGCGCCAGCACCTCCGGGACAGGGAAAGGCTACACCTTC.

This clonotype was counted at least ten times. One junction end disagrees with the germline gene, perhaps due to a read error. V gene TRBV7-2 combines with J gene TRBJ2-7; the match to TRBD2 covers 9 bases. CDR1 and CDR2 (germline): SGHTA, FQGNSA. This CDR3 has 13 residues. The CDR3 sequence is CASSPSPRTSATF. The CDR3 DNA sequence: TGTGCCAGCAGCCCATCCCCGCGGACTAGCGCCACCTTC.

This clonotype was counted ten times or more. The V call is TRBV14, the J call TRBJ1-2, with 11 bases that match TRBD1. The CDR3 has 15 amino acids. The ends lost 4 bases at V and 4 bases at J; junction bases unmatched: 5. The germline V gene encodes CDR1 SGHDN and CDR2 FVKESK. In DNA form, the CDR3 reads TGTGCCAGCAGCCGAGGACAGGGGGCGGTCTATGGCTACACCTTC. This encodes CASSRGQGAVYGYTF.

This clonotype was recorded once. The junction shows a germline mismatch at one end, possibly a read error. The chain joins TRBV7-2 to TRBJ2-7; 14 bases are a match to TRBD2. This CDR3 comprises 17 residues. The V gene's germline CDR1 is SGHTA and CDR2 FQGNSA. CDR3: CASSLAGGLAGAYEQYF. The CDR3 DNA reads TGCGCCAGCAGCTTAGCGGGGGGACTAGCGGGAGCCTACGAGCAGTACTTC.

This clonotype has only one observation. The chain links TRBV7-9 to TRBJ1-2; D unresolved. Trimming removed 4 bases from V and 7 bases from J, with 10 bases in between. This CDR3 is built from 12 residues. The germline gives CDR1 SEHNR, CDR2 FQNEAQ (reference sequence). The CDR3 spells CASSSDWTGYTF. The CDR3 nucleotides read TGTGCCAGCAGCTCGGACTGGACTGGCTACACCTTC.

In its sample, this clonotype was seen a few times. J is TRBJ2-3 and V is TRBV7-8, with TRBD1 matching 11 bases. Germline CDR1 reads SGHVS; CDR2 reads FQNEAQ. The CDR3 spans 15 residues. The J segment lost 3 bases and the V segment lost 5 bases, leaving 4 bases of the junction unmatched. For the CDR3, the DNA is TGTGCCAGCAGCCAGGACAGGGGGCGGACAGATACGCAGTATTTT. Translation gives CASSQDRGRTDTQYF.

Points on this clonotype: A clone one base away is much larger, so this may be a read error. The final CDR3 position lacks the conserved phenylalanine or tryptophan, pointing to a likely read error. The V gene is TRBV5-4, the J gene TRBJ1-6, with D unclear. The V gene lost 4 bases and the J gene lost 1 base, with 21 bases spanning the gap. This CDR3 contains 19 residues. CDR1 and CDR2 from the germline V gene are SGHNT and YYREEE (reference sequence). The CDR3 is CASSGEPGTRSSYNSPLHS. CDR3 nucleotides: TGTGCCAGCAGCGGTGAACCGGGCACCAGGAGTTCCTATAATTCACCCCTCCACTCT.

Notes on this clonotype: The junction and the germline gene differ at one end; a read error may be behind it. The rearrangement joins TRBV5-4 to TRBJ1-1; 7 bases map to TRBD1. CDR3 size: 16 residues. Germline CDR1 and CDR2: SGHNT and YYREEE (reference sequence). The CDR3 loop is CVSSLGGGGGSTEAFF. The CDR3 bases are TGTGTCAGCAGTCTGGGGGGAGGGGGCGGGAGCACTGAAGCTTTCTTT.

V and J are TRBV2 and TRBJ2-5, with D possibly TRBD2 on 5 matching bases. This CDR3 has 14 amino acids. Trimming took off 0 bases at V and 4 bases at J, with 9 bases between the two ends. Looked up from germline, CDR1 is SNHLY and CDR2 is FYNNEI. CDR3 nucleotide sequence: TGTGCCAGCAGTGAAGCGGGAGCCCCAGAGACCCAGTACTTC. Amino acid sequence: CASSEAGAPETQYF. The whole variable domain, remainder taken from reference TRBV2 and TRBJ2-5, is EPEVTQTPSHQVTQMGQEVILRCVPISNHLYFYWYRQILGQKVEFLVSFYNNEISEKSEIFDDQFSVERPDGSNFTLKIRSTKLEDSAMYFCASSEAGAPETQYFGPGTRLLVL.

Points on this clonotype: This may stem from a read error, because a much larger clone lies one nucleotide away. The genes are TRBV6-6 and TRBJ1-5; TRBD1 is a possible D gene (6 bases). The V end was cut by 6 bases, the J end by 4 bases, with 10 bases between. Per the germline V gene, CDR1 is MNHNY and CDR2 is SVGAGI (reference sequence). CDR3 length: 13 amino acids. The DNA for the CDR3 is TGTGCCAGCAGAGACACAGGGAATCAGCCCCAGCATTTT. This encodes CASRDTGNQPQHF.

Details on this clonotype: The junction does not match germline at one end; this may be a read error. The chain carries TRBV12-3 or TRBV12-4 and TRBJ2-7, with a weak D call TRBD1 (6 bases). CDR3 length equals 15 residues. CDR3 sequence reads: CASSPRGQRDYEKYF. The CDR3 DNA reads as TGTGCCAGCAGCCCCAGGGGACAAAGAGATTACGAGAAGTACTTC.

At least ten counts were recorded for this clonotype. The rearrangement joins TRBV9 to TRBJ2-1; 8 bases fit TRBD2. The junction had 12 bases not matched to a gene; V was cut back by 0 bases and J by 4 bases. Germline V CDR1 and CDR2: SGDLS, YYNGEE. This CDR3 region has 18 residues. The CDR3 region is CASSVAPIGLAGYNEQFF. As DNA, the CDR3 is TGTGCCAGCAGCGTAGCCCCCATAGGGCTAGCGGGTTACAATGAGCAGTTCTTC.

A word on this clonotype: Because it lacks the conserved phenylalanine or tryptophan at the end, this CDR3 is likely a read error. The DNA is left out, because the CDR3 cannot be placed on it with certainty; the CDR3 is given as TCRdb lists it. V gene TRBV20-1 combines with J gene TRBJ2-5; the D call TRBD2 from the table was never checked on the DNA. The germline CDR1 and CDR2 sequences are DFQATT and SNEGSKA (reference sequence). The CDR3 totals 12 residues, both ends included. The CDR3 loop is CSASMGGYTFGS.

The CDR3 nucleotides read TGTGCCACCAGTGATTTGGCCGGGACTGGAGACAATGAGCAGTTCTTC. Translation gives CATSDLAGTGDNEQFF. The rearrangement links TRBV24-1 to TRBJ2-1, with a possible D match to TRBD2 (6 bases). Germline CDR1 is KGHDR and CDR2 is SFDVKD. The CDR3 contains 16 residues. Trimming cost V 0 bases and J 5 bases, with 13 bases left between them.

This clonotype has only a few counts. The chain uses TRBV20-1 and TRBJ1-2; D possibly corresponds to TRBD1 (6 bases). The V gene lost 5 bases and the J gene lost 1 base, with 14 bases spanning the gap. The germline V gene encodes CDR1 DFQATT and CDR2 SNEGSKA (reference sequence). The CDR3 length is 14 residues. The CDR3 DNA reads as TGCAGTGCTTCCCGGGACATTAATAACTATGGCTACACCTTC. Amino acid sequence: CSASRDINNYGYTF.

V and J are TRBV30 and TRBJ1-2; D unclear. The CDR3 covers 13 residues. CDR1 GTSNPN and CDR2 SVGIG come from the germline V gene (reference sequence). The ends were cut back, 0 bases at V and 7 bases at J, with 12 bases in the middle. CDR3 nucleotide sequence: TGTGCCTGGAGTGTTGAAGGGTTGGGTGGCTACACCTTC. Protein product: CAWSVEGLGGYTF.

Details on this clonotype: This CDR3 fails to terminate in the conserved phenylalanine or tryptophan, so it likely reflects a read error. The V call is TRBV5-4, the J call TRBJ1-1; D might be TRBD1 (6 bases). This CDR3 comprises 15 residues. V dropped 2 bases and J dropped 6 bases, with 17 bases sitting between them. Looked up from germline, CDR1 is SGHNT and CDR2 is YYREEE (reference sequence). DNA of the CDR3: TGTGCCAGCAGCTTATGGGACACGGAGAGCCCTGAAGCTTTCCTT. It yields the protein CASSLWDTESPEAFL.

The V gene is TRBV18, the J gene TRBJ1-2, with D perhaps TRBD1 (5 bases). This CDR3 has 13 amino acids. From germline, CDR1 is KGHSH and CDR2 LQKENI. Deletions cut 6 bases from V and 8 bases from J, with 16 bases between. The CDR3 protein is CASSLGGSWGYTF. In DNA form, the CDR3 reads TGTGCCAGCTCCCTCGGGGGAAGTTGGGGCTACACCTTC.